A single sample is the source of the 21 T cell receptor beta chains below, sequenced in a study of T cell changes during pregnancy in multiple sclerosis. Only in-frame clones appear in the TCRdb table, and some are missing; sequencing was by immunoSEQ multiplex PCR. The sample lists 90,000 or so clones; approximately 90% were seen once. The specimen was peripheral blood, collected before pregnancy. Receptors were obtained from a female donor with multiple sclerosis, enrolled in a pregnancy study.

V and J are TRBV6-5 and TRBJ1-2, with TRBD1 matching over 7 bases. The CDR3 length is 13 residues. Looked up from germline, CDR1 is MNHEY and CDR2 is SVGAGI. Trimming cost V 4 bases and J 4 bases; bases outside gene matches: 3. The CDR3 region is CASSLDRLYGYTF. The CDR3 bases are TGTGCCAGCAGTTTGGACAGGCTCTATGGCTACACCTTC.

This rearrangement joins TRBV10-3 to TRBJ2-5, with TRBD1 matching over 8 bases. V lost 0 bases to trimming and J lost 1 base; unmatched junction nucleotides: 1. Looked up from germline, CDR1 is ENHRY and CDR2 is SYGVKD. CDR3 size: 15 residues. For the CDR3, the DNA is TGTGCCATCAGTGAGTCCCAGGGGGCCCAAGAGACCCAGTACTTC. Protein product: CAISESQGAQETQYF.

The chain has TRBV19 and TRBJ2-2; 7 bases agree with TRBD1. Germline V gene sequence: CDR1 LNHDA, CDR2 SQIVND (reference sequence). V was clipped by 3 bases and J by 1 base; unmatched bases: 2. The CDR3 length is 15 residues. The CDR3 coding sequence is TGTGCCAGTAGTATTGGGACAGTGAACACCGGGGAGCTGTTTTTT. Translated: CASSIGTVNTGELFF.

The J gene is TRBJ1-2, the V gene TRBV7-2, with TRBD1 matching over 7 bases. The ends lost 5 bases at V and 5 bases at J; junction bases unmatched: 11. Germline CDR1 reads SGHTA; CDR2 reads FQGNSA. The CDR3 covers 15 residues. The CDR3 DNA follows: TGTGCCAGCAGCCGCGGGACAGCAGTCCCTTATGGCTACACCTTC. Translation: CASSRGTAVPYGYTF.

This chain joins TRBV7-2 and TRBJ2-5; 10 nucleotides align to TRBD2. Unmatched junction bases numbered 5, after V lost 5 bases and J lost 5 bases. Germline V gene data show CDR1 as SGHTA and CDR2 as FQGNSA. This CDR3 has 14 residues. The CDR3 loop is CASSQGLAPETQYF. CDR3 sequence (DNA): TGTGCCAGCAGCCAGGGACTAGCGCCGGAGACCCAGTACTTC.

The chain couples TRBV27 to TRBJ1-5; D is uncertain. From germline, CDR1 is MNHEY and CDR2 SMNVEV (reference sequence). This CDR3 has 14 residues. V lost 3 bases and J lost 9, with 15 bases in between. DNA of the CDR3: TGTGCCAGCAGTTTGAGGGATCACCGGGGGCCCCAGCATTTT. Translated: CASSLRDHRGPQHF.

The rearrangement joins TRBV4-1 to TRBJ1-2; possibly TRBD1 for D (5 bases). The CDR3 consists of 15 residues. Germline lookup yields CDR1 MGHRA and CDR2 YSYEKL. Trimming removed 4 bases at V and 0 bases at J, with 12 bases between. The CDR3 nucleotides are TGCGCCAGCAGCCCCGGTCGGGGGGCTAACTATGGCTACACCTTC. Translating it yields CASSPGRGANYGYTF.

The CDR3 nucleotides read TGTGCCAGTAGTATAGGGACGACAGGGATCTACGAGCAGTACTTC. Translation gives CASSIGTTGIYEQYF. The chain employs TRBV19 and TRBJ2-7; 7 bases map to TRBD1. The V and J ends lost 1 base and 3 bases, in that order; junction bases with no gene match: 6. The CDR3 is 15 amino acids. Germline-derived CDR1 and CDR2 are LNHDA and SQIVND (reference sequence). The whole variable domain, remainder taken from reference TRBV19 and TRBJ2-7, is DGGITQSPKYLFRKEGQNVTLSCEQNLNHDAMYWYRQDPGQGLRLIYYSQIVNDFQKGDIAEGYSVSREKKESFPLTVTSAQKNPTAFYLCASSIGTTGIYEQYFGPGTRLTVT.

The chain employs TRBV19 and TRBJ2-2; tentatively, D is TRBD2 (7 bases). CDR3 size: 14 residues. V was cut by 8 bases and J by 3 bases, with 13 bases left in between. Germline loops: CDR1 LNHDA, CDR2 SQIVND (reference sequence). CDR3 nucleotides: TGTGCCAGTCGCGCGGGGGCGGACACCGGGGAGCTGTTTTTT. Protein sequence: CASRAGADTGELFF. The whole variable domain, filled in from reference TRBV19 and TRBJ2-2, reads DGGITQSPKYLFRKEGQNVTLSCEQNLNHDAMYWYRQDPGQGLRLIYYSQIVNDFQKGDIAEGYSVSREKKESFPLTVTSAQKNPTAFYLCASRAGADTGELFFGEGSRLTVL.

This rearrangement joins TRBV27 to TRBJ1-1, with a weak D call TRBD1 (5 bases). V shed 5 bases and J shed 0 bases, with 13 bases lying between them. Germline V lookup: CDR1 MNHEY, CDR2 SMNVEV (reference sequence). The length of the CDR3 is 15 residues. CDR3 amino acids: CASSLLRQLNTEAFF. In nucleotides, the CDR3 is TGTGCCAGCAGTCTTCTGCGACAGTTGAACACTGAAGCTTTCTTT.

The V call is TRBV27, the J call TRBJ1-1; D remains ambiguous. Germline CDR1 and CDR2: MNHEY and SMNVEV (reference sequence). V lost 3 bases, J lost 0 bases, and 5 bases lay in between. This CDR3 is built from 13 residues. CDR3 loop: CASSLRLNTEAFF. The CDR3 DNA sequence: TGTGCCAGCAGTTTGCGGCTGAACACTGAAGCTTTCTTT.

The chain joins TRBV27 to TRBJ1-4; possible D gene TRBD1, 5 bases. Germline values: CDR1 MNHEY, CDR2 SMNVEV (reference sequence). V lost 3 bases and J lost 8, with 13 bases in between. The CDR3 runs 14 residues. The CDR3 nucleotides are TGTGCCAGCAGTTTGGGGCCACTCGGAGAAAAACTGTTTTTT. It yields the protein CASSLGPLGEKLFF.

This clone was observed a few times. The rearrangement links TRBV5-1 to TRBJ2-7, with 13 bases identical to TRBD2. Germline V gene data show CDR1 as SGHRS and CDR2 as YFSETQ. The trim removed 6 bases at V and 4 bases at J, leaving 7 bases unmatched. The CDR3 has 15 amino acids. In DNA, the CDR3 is TGCGCCAGCAAACTTACTAGCGGGAGGGAGTACGAGCAGTACTTC. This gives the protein CASKLTSGREYEQYF.

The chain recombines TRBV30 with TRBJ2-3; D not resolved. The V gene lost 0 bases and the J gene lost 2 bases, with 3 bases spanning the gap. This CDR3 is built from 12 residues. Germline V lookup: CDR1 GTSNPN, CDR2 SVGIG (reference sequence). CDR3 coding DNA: TGTGCCTGGAGTGTCATCACAGATACGCAGTATTTT. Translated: CAWSVITDTQYF.

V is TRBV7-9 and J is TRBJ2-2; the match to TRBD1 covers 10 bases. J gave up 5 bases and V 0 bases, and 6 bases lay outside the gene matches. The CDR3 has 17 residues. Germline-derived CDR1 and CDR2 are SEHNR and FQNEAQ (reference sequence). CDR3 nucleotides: TGTGCCAGCAGCTTAGCTAGGGGACAGGGGAATACCGGGGAGCTGTTTTTT. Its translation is CASSLARGQGNTGELFF. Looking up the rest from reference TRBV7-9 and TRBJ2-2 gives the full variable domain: DTGVSQNPRHKITKRGQNVTFRCDPISEHNRLYWYRQTLGQGPEFLTYFQNEAQLEKSRLLSDRFSAERPKGSFSTLEIQRTEQGDSAMYLCASSLARGQGNTGELFFGEGSRLTVL.

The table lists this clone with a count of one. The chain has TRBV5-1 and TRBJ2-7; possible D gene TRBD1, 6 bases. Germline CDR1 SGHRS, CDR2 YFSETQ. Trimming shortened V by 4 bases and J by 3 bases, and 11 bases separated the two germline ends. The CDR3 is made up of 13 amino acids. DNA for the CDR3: TGCGCCAGCAGCGGGGACACTCTCTACGAGCAGTACTTC. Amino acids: CASSGDTLYEQYF.

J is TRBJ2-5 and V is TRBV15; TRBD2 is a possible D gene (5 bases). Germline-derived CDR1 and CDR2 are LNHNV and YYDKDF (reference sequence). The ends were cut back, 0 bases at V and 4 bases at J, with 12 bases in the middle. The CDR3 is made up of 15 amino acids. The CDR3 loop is CATSRERAPGETQYF. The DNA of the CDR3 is TGTGCCACCAGCAGAGAGAGGGCTCCGGGAGAGACCCAGTACTTC.

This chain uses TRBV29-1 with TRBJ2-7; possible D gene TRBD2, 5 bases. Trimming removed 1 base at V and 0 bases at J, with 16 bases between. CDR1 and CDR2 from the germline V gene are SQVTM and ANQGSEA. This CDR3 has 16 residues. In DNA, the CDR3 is TGCAGCGTTGAAGTGGGAGTAGGTCGGTTCTCCTACGAGCAGTACTTC. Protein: CSVEVGVGRFSYEQYF.

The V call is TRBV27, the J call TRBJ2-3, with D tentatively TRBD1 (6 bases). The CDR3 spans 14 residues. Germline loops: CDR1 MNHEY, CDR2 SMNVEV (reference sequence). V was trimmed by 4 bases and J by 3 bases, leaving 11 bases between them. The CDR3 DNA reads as TGTGCCAGCAGTTCCACAGGGTGGACAGATACGCAGTATTTT. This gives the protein CASSSTGWTDTQYF.

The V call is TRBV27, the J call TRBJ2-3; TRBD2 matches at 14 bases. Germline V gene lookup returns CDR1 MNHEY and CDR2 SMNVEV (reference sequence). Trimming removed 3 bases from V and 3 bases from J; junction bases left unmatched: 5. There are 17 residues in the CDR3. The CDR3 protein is CASSFPRLAGGTDTQYF. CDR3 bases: TGTGCCAGCAGTTTCCCTAGACTAGCGGGAGGGACAGATACGCAGTATTTT.

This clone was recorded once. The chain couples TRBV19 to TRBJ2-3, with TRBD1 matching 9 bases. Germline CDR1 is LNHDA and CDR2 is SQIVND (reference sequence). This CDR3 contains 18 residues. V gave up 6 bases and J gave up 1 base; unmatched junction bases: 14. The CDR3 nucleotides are TGTGCCAGTAGCAGCCCCTCCGCCTACAGGGGGCGCACAGATACGCAGTATTTT. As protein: CASSSPSAYRGRTDTQYF. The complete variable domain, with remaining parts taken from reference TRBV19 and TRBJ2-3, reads DGGITQSPKYLFRKEGQNVTLSCEQNLNHDAMYWYRQDPGQGLRLIYYSQIVNDFQKGDIAEGYSVSREKKESFPLTVTSAQKNPTAFYLCASSSPSAYRGRTDTQYFGPGTRLTVL.